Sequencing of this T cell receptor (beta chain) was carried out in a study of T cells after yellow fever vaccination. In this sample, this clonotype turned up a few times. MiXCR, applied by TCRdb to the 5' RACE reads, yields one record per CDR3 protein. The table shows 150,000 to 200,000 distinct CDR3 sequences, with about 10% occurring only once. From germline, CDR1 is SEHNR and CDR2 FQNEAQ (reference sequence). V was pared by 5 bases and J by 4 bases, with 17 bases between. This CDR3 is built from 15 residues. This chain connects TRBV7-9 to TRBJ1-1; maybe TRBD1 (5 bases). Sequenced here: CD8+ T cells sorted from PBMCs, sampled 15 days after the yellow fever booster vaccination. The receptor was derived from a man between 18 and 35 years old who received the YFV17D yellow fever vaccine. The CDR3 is CASSPRGAGGTEAFF. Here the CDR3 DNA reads TGTGCCAGCAGCCCGAGAGGGGCGGGAGGCACTGAAGCTTTCTTT.